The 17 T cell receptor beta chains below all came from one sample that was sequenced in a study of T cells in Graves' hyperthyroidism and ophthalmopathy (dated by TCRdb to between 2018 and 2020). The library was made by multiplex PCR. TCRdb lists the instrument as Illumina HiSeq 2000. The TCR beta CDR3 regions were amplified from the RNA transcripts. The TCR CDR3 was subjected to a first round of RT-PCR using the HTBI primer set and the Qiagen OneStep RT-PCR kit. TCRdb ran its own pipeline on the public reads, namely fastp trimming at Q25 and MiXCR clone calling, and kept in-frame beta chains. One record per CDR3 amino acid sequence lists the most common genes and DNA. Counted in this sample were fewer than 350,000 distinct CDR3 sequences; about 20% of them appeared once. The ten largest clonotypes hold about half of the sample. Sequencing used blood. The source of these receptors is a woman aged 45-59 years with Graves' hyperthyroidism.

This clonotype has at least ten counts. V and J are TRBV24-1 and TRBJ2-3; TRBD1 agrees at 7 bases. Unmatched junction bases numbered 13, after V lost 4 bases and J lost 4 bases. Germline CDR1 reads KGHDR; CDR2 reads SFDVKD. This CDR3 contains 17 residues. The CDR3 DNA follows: TGTGCCACCAGTGACCGAGGGACAGCCGAAGAGTCAGATACGCAGTATTTT. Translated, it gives CATSDRGTAEESDTQYF.

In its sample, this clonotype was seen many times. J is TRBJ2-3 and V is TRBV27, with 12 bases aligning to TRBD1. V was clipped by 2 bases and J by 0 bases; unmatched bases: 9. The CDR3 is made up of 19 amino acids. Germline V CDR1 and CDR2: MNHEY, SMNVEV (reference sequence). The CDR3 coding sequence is TGTGCCAGCAGTTTAGCCGGGACAGGGGGCGAATTGAGCACAGATACGCAGTATTTT. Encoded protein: CASSLAGTGGELSTDTQYF.

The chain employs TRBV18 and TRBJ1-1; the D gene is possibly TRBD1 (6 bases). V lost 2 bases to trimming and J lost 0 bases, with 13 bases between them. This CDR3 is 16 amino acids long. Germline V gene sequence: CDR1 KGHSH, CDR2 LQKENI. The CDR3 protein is CASSPRRGHLNTEAFF. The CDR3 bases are TGTGCCAGCTCACCAAGGAGGGGACACTTGAACACTGAAGCTTTCTTT.

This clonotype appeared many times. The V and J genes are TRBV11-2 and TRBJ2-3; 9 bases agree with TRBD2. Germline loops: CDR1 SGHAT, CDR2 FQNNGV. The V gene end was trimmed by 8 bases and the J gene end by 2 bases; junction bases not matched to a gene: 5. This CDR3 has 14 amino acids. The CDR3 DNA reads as TGTGCCAGCGGAGCGGGAGGTTACACAGATACGCAGTATTTT. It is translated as CASGAGGYTDTQYF.

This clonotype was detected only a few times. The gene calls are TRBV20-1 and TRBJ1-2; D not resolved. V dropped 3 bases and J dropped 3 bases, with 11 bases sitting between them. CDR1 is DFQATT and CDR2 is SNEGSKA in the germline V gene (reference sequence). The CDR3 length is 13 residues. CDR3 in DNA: TGCAGTGCTAGTCCCGGGATCGACTATGGCTACACCTTC. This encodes CSASPGIDYGYTF.

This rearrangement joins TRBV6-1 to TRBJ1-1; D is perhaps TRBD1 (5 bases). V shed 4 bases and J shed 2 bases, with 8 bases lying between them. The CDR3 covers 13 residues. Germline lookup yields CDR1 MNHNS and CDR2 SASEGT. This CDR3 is CASSGDVNTEAFF. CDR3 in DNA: TGTGCCAGCAGTGGGGACGTAAACACTGAAGCTTTCTTT.

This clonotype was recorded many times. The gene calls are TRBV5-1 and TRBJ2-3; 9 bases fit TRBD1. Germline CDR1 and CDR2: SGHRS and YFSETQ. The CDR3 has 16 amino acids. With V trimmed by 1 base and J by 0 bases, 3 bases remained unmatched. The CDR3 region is CASSLTGQGSTDTQYF. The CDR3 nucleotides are TGCGCCAGCAGCTTGACGGGACAGGGTAGCACAGATACGCAGTATTTT.

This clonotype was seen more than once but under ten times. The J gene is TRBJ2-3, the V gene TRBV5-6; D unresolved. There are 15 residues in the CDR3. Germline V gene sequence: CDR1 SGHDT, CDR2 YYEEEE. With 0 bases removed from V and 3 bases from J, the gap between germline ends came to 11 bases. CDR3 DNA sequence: TGTGCCAGCAGCTTGGTTGCCCACCTTACAGATACGCAGTATTTT. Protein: CASSLVAHLTDTQYF.

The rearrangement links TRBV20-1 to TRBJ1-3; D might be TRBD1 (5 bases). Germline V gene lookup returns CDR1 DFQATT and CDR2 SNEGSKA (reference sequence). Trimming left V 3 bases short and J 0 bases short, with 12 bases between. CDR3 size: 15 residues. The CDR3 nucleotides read TGCAGTGCTAGTCCGGACGACAGCTCTGGAAACACCATATATTTT. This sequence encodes CSASPDDSSGNTIYF.

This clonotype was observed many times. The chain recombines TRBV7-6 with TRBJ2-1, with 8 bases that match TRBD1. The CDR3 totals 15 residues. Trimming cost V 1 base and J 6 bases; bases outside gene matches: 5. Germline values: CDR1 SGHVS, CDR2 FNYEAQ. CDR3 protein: CASSLEGQDLNEQFF. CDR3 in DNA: TGTGCCAGCAGCTTAGAGGGACAGGACCTCAATGAGCAGTTCTTC.

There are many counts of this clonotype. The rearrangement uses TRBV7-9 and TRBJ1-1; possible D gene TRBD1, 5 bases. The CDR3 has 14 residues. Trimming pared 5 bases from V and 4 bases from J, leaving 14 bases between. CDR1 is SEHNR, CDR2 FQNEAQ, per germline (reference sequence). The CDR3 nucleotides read TGTGCCAGCAGCCCGGGGACGGCGATCACTGAAGCTTTCTTT. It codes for CASSPGTAITEAFF.

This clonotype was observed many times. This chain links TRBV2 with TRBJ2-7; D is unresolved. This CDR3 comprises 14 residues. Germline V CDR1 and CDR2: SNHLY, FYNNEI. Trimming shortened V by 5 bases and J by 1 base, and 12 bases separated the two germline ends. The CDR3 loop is CASSNSPASYEQYF. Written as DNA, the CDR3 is TGTGCCAGCAGTAACAGTCCTGCTTCCTACGAGCAGTACTTC.

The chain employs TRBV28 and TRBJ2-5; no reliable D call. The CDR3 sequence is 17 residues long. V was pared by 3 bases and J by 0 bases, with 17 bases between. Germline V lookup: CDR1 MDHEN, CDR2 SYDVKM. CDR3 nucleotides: TGTGCCAGCAGTTTTGTCACGGACGCCCGACACCAAGAGACCCAGTACTTC. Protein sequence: CASSFVTDARHQETQYF.

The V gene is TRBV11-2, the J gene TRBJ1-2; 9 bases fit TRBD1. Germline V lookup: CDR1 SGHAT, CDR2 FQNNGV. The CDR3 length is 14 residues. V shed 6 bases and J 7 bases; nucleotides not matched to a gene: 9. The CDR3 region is CASSSNRGQGGYTF. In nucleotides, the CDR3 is TGTGCCAGCAGTTCAAACAGGGGGCAGGGTGGCTACACCTTC.

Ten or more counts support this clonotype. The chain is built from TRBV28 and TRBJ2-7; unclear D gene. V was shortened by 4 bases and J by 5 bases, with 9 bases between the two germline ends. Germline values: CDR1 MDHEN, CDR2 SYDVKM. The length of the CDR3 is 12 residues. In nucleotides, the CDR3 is TGTGCCAGCAGTTCCCCTGAGGACGAGCAGTACTTC. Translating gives CASSSPEDEQYF.

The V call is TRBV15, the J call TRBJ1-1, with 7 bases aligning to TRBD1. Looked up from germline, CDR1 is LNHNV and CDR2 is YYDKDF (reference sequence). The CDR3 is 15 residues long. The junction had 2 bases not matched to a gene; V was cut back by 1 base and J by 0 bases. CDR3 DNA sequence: TGTGCCACCAGCAGAGGGGGACAGATGAACACTGAAGCTTTCTTT. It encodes CATSRGGQMNTEAFF.

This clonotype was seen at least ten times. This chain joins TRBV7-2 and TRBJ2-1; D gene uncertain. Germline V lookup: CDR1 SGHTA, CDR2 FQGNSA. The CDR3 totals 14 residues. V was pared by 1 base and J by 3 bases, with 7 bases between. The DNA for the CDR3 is TGTGCCAGCAGCTTAGGCAGCTACTACAATGAGCAGTTCTTC. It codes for CASSLGSYYNEQFF.